This T cell receptor beta chain appears in the sequencing data of a study of T-cell reconstitution after alpha-beta-depleted transplantation in children. A library of TCRbeta sequences, prepared with unique molecular identifiers, was generated. Each CDR3 protein gets one entry after TCRdb re-called the PCR reads with MiXCR. The data show 600,000 to 700,000 distinct CDR3 sequences, approximately 15% seen once. Trimming shortened V by 6 bases and J by 1 base, and 17 bases separated the two germline ends. The CDR3 extends over 17 amino acids. Germline CDR1 and CDR2: KGHDR and SFDVKD. Sequences were derived from PBMCs from the stem cell graft donor, sampled from the stem cell graft. The V and J genes are TRBV24-1 and TRBJ2-2, with TRBD2 as a possible D gene (6 bases). The clonotype comes from a human donor who donated a stem cell graft to a child with acute myeloid leukemia. The CDR3 region has the DNA TGTGCCACCAGTTCCTTTTCGGGACTCATGAACACCGGGGAGCTGTTTTTT. Translation gives CATSSFSGLMNTGELFF.